The clone carrying this TCR beta chain has at least ten counts. Its antigen remains unknown. This beta chain lies outside the target of a library built for alpha chains; its clone size means little. Every molecule of TCR cDNA had its own unique molecular identifier. TCRdb redid the calling of the 5' RACE reads with MiXCR, one entry per CDR3 protein. The profile shows over 6,500 distinct CDR3 sequences, about 12% of them singletons. Sample time point: sample taken at primary tumor resection. Whole RNA, isolated from tumor, nontumor lung or frozen PBMC, was sequenced without prior sorting. V lost 5 bases and J lost 2, with 13 bases in between. This CDR3 contains 14 residues. Per the germline V gene, CDR1 is ENHRY and CDR2 is SYGVKD. The data derive from a study of spatial heterogeneity in lung cancer. At the level of the study: Consistently, beta-chain sequences turned up in larger numbers than alpha-chain sequences did.

Study results and caveats: Tracking of tumor mutation counts was seen in expanded intratumoral alpha and beta TCR counts.

This TCR was recovered from a male donor with early-stage non-small cell lung cancer. The chain joins TRBV10-3 to TRBJ2-7; weak D call: TRBD1 (5 bases). The sample consisted of lung tumor tissue, taken at surgery. CDR3 loop: CAISPLTATYEQYF. CDR3 DNA sequence: TGTGCCATCAGTCCCTTGACAGCCACCTACGAGCAGTACTTC.